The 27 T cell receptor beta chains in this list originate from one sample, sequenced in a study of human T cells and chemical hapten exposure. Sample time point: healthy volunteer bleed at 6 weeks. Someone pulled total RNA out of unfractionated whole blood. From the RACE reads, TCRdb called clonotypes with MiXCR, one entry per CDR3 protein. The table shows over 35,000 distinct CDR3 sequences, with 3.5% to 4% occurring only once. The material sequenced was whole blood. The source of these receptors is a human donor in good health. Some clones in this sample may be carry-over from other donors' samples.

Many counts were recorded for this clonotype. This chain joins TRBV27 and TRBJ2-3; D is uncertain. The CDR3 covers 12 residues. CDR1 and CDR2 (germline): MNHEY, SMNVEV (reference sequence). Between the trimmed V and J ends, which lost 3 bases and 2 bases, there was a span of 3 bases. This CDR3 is CASSFDTDTQYF. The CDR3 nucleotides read TGTGCCAGCAGTTTTGACACAGATACGCAGTATTTT.

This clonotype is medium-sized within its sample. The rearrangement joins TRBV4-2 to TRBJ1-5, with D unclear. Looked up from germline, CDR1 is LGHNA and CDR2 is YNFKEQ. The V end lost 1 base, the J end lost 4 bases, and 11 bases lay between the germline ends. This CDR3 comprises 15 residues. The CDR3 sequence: CASSQAERGNQPQHF. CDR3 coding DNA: TGTGCCAGCAGCCAAGCGGAGCGGGGTAATCAGCCCCAGCATTTT.

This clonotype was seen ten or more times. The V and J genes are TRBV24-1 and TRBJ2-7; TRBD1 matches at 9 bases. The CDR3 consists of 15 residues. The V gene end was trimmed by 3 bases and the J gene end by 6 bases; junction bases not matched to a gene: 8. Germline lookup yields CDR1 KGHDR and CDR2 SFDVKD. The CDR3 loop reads CATSDPGTGSGEQYF. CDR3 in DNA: TGTGCCACCAGTGATCCTGGGACAGGGAGTGGCGAGCAGTACTTC.

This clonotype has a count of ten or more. CDR3 nucleotides: TGCAGCGTTGAAGGGTCTAGCGGGACGGCCAATGAGCAGTTCTTC. It yields the protein CSVEGSSGTANEQFF. The rearrangement uses TRBV29-1 and TRBJ2-1, with 9 bases fitting TRBD2. Germline V gene data show CDR1 as SQVTM and CDR2 as ANQGSEA. The CDR3 length is 15 residues. V trimming: 1 base; J trimming: 6 bases; junction bases outside the gene matches: 7.

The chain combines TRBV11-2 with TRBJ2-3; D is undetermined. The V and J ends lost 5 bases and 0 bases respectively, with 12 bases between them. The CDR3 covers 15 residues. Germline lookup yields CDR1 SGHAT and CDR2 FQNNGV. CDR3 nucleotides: TGTGCCAGCAGCGCCCTGGGTGCTAGCACAGATACGCAGTATTTT. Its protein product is CASSALGASTDTQYF.

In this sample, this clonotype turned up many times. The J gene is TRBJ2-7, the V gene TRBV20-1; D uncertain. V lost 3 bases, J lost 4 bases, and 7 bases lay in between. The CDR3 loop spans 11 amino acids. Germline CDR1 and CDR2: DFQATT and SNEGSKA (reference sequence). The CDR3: CSARESYEQYF. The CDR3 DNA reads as TGCAGTGCTAGGGAAAGTTACGAGCAGTACTTC.

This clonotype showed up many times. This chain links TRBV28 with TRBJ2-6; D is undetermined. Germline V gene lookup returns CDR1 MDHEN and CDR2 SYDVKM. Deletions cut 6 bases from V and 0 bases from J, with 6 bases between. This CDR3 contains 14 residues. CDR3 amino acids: CASRQRSGANVLTF. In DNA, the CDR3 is TGTGCCAGCAGGCAACGCTCTGGGGCCAACGTCCTGACTTTC.

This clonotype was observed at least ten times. The CDR3 region is CASSQAARDRALGGYTF. CDR3 nucleotides: TGTGCCAGCAGCCAAGCCGCCCGGGACAGGGCATTGGGTGGCTACACCTTC. This chain uses TRBV4-2 with TRBJ1-2, with 9 bases aligning to TRBD1. The CDR3 is 17 amino acids. J lost 7 bases, V lost 1 base, and 13 bases had no gene match. Per the germline V gene, CDR1 is LGHNA and CDR2 is YNFKEQ.

The chain's CDR3 is CSAIAVADNSPLHF. The CDR3, as DNA: TGCAGTGCAATTGCGGTCGCCGATAATTCACCCCTCCACTTT. The gene calls are TRBV20-1 and TRBJ1-6; D is unclear. The CDR3 is made up of 14 amino acids. Trimming shortened V by 6 bases and J by 5 bases, and 14 bases separated the two germline ends. Looked up from germline, CDR1 is DFQATT and CDR2 is SNEGSKA (reference sequence).

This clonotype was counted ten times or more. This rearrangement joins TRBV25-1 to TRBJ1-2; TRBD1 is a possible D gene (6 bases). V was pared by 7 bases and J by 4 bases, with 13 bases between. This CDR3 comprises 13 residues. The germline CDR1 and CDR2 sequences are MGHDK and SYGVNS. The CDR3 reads CASTDTGSYGYTF. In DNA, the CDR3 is TGTGCCAGCACCGATACAGGGTCCTATGGCTACACCTTC.

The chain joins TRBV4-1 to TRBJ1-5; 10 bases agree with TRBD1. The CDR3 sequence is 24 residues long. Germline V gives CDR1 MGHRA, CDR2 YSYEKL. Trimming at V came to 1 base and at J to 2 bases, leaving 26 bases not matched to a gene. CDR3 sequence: CASSQVPGQGSEEGLRVGNQPQHF. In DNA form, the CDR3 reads TGCGCCAGCAGCCAAGTACCGGGACAGGGGTCCGAAGAGGGATTAAGGGTTGGCAATCAGCCCCAGCATTTT.

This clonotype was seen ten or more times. The CDR3: CASSPGLAGLLKYNEQFF. CDR3 coding DNA: TGCGCCAGCAGCCCAGGACTAGCGGGCCTGTTAAAATACAATGAGCAGTTCTTC. The chain uses TRBV5-1 and TRBJ2-1, with TRBD2 matching 11 bases. Losses at the gene ends were 4 bases for V and 4 bases for J; bases not matched to a gene: 13. The CDR3 consists of 18 residues. Germline V gives CDR1 SGHRS, CDR2 YFSETQ. Supplemented by reference TRBV5-1 and TRBJ2-1, the full variable domain reads KAGVTQTPRYLIKTRGQQVTLSCSPISGHRSVSWYQQTPGQGLQFLFEYFSETQRNKGNFPGRFSGRQFSNSRSEMNVSTLELGDSALYLCASSPGLAGLLKYNEQFFGPGTRLTVL.

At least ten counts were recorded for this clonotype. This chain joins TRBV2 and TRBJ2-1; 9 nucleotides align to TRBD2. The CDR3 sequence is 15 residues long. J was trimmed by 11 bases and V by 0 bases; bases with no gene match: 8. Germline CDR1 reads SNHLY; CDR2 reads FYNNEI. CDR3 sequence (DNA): TGTGCCAGCAGTGAAGCGCTTCTACTAGCGGGTAAGCAGTTCTTC. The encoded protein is CASSEALLLAGKQFF.

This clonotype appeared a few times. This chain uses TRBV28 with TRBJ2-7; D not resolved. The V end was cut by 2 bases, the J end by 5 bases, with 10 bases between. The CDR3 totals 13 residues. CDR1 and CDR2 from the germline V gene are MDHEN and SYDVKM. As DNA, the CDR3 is TGTGCCAGCAGTTTACGGTACCCAAACGAGCAGTACTTC. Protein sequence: CASSLRYPNEQYF.

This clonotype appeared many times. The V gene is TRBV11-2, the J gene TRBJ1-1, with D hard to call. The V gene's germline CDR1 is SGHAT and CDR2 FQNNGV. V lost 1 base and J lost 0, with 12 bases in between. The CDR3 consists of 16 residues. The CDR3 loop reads CASSLGFREMNTEAFF. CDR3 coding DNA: TGTGCCAGCAGCTTAGGTTTTCGGGAGATGAACACTGAAGCTTTCTTT.

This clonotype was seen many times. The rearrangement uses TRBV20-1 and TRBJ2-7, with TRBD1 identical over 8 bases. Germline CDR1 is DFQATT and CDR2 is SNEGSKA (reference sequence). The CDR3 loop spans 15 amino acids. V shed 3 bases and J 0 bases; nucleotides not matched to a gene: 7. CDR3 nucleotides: TGCAGTGCTAGCTGGGGACAGGACAGCTCCTACGAGCAGTACTTC. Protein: CSASWGQDSSYEQYF.

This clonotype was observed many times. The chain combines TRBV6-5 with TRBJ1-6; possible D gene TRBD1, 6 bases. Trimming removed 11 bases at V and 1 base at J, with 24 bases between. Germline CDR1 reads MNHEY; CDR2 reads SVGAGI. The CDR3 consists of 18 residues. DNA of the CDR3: TGTGCCGGCAAACCCCTGGGACACCGTAGATCCTATAATTCACCCCTCCACTTT. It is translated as CAGKPLGHRRSYNSPLHF.

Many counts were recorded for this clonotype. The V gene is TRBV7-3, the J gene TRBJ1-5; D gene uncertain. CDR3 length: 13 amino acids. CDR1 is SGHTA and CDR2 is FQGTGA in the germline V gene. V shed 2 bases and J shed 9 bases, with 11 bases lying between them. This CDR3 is CASSLSPNTPQHF. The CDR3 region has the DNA TGTGCCAGCAGCTTATCCCCTAATACGCCCCAGCATTTT.

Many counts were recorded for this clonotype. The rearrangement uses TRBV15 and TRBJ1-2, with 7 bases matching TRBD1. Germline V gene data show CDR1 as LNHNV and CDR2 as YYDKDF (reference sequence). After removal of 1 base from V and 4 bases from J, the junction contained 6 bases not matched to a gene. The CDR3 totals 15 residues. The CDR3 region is CATSRVRGDSYGYTF. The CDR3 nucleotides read TGTGCCACCAGCAGAGTTCGCGGGGACAGCTATGGCTACACCTTC.

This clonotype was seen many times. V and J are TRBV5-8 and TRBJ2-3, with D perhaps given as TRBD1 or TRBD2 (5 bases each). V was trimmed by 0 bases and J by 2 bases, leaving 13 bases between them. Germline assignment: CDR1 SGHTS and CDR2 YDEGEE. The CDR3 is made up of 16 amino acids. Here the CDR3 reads CASSLGVPGPTDTQYF. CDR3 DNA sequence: TGTGCCAGCAGCTTGGGGGTTCCGGGACCCACAGATACGCAGTATTTT.

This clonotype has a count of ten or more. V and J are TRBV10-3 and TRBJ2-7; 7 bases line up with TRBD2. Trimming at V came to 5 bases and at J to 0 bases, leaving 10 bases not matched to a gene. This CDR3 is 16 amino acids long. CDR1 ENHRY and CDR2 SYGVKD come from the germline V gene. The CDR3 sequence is CAISSLAEGRSYEQYF. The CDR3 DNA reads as TGTGCCATCAGTTCCCTAGCGGAGGGGCGCTCCTACGAGCAGTACTTC.

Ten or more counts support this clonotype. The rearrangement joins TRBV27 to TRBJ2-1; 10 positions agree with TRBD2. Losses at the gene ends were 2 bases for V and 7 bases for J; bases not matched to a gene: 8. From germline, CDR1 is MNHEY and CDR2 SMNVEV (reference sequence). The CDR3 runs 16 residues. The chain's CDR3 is CASSLIASGSVNEQFF. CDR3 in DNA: TGTGCCAGCAGTTTAATAGCTAGCGGGAGTGTAAATGAGCAGTTCTTC.

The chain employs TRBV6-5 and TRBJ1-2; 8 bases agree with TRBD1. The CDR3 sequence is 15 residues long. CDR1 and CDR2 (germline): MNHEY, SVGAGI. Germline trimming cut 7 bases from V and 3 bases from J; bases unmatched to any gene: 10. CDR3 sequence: CASNLRQGTHYGYTF. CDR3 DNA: TGTGCCAGCAATCTCCGACAGGGGACTCACTATGGCTACACCTTC.

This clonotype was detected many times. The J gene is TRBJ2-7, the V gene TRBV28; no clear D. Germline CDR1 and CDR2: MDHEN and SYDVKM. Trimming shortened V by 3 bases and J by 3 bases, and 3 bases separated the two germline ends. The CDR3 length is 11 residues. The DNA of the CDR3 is TGTGCCAGCAGTTTTAACTACGAGCAGTACTTC. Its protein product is CASSFNYEQYF.

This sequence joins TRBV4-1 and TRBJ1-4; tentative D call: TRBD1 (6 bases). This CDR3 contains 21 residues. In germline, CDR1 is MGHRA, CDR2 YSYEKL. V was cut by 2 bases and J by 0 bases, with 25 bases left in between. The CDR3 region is CASSQKLGWGASDATNEKLFF. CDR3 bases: TGCGCCAGCAGCCAAAAGCTGGGCTGGGGGGCATCCGATGCAACTAATGAAAAACTGTTTTTT.

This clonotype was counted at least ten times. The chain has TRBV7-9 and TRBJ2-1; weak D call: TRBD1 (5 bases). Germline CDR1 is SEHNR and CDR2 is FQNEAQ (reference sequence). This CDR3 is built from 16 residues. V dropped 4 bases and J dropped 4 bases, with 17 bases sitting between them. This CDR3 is CASSSTGQYYYNEQFF. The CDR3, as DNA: TGTGCCAGCAGCTCCACAGGACAATATTATTACAATGAGCAGTTCTTC.

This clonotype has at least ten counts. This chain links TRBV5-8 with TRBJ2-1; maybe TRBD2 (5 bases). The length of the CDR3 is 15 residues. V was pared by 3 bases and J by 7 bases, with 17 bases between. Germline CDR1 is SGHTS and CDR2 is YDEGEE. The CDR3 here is CASSSSGSPANEQFF. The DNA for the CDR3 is TGTGCCAGCAGCTCTTCGGGGTCGCCCGCAAATGAGCAGTTCTTC.